These T cell receptor beta chains were read from a single sample in a study of beta chain features in type 1 diabetes. The data were produced by immunoSEQ multiplex PCR, yet TCRdb's version contains in-frame clones alone and is incomplete. The table shows about 660,000 clones, with more than 12% occurring only once. Sequenced sample: naive CD4+ T cells from blood. Receptors originate from a man between 18 and 35 years old with type 1 diabetes. Each CDR3 is given with its conserved first and last residue. The D gene is left open where the match is weak. Rows may omit the clone size; those that give it use once, few, many or a size class.

D	V	size	J	length	DNA	CDR3
-	TRBV14	-	TRBJ2-1	16	TGTGCCAGCAGCCAACCCGGGACGCCTCTGAGGAATGAGCAGTTCTTC	CASSQPGTPLRNEQFF
TRBD1	TRBV11-2	-	TRBJ1-2	14	TGTGCCAGCAGCTTAACGGACAGGGGTGATGGCTACACCTTC	CASSLTDRGDGYTF
-	TRBV4-3	-	TRBJ1-2	16	TGCGCCAGCAGCCCACGACCGGAGGGGCTGGGCTATGGCTACACCTTC	CASSPRPEGLGYGYTF
-	TRBV20-1	-	TRBJ2-1	11	TGCAGTGCTAGAGACGAGGAAGGGAAGTTCTTC	CSARDEEGKFF
TRBD2	TRBV9	-	TRBJ2-1	16	TGTGCCAGCAGCCCAGCTTCTAGCGGGAGCTACAATGAGCAGTTCTTC	CASSPASSGSYNEQFF
-	TRBV5-1	few	TRBJ2-7	14	TGCGCCAGCAGCTTTGTCCCCGGGGACTACGAGCAGTACTTC	CASSFVPGDYEQYF
TRBD1	TRBV5-1	-	TRBJ2-5	15	TGCGCCAGCAGCGATCCGACAGGGTACCAAGAGACCCAGTACTTC	CASSDPTGYQETQYF
-	TRBV30	-	TRBJ1-5	13	TGTGCCTGGAGTGTACAGCAGGGACAGCCCCAGCATTTT	CAWSVQQGQPQHF
-	TRBV20-1	-	TRBJ2-7	11	TGCAGTGCTAGAGTTCGCTACGAGCAGTACTTC	CSARVRYEQYF
-	TRBV7-9	few	TRBJ2-7	15	TGTGCCAGCAGCCACATTCCAGATGGGGCCGCCGAGCAGTACTTC	CASSHIPDGAAEQYF
-	TRBV30	-	TRBJ1-1	16	TGTGCCTGGAGTGTACCGGGGGGTAAAGGAGGAACTGAAGCTTTCTTT	CAWSVPGGKGGTEAFF
-	TRBV29-1	few	TRBJ1-1	10	TGCAGCGTTGCGGACCGTGAAGCTTTCTTT	CSVADREAFF
-	TRBV14	-	TRBJ2-7	13	TGTGCCAGCAGCCAAGCCTACTCCTACGAGCAGTACTTC	CASSQAYSYEQYF
-	TRBV5-4	-	TRBJ2-1	16	TGTGCCAGCAGCTTGAGTATGCGGAGCTCCTACAATGAGCAGTTCTTC	CASSLSMRSSYNEQFF
TRBD1	TRBV5-1	few	TRBJ2-2	15	TGCGCCAGCAGCATGGGACAGGGTATCCCCGGGGAGCTGTTTTTT	CASSMGQGIPGELFF
TRBD1	TRBV4-1	few	TRBJ1-1	13	TGCGCCAGCAGCGGATACAGGGGGCCTGAAGCTTTCTTT	CASSGYRGPEAFF
TRBD2	TRBV2	-	TRBJ2-5	13	TGTGCCAGCAGCGGACTAGCAACGGAGACCCAGTACTTC	CASSGLATETQYF
-	TRBV14	few	TRBJ1-2	15	TGTGCCAGCAGCGAAAGCACATGGGACAACTATGGCTACACCTTC	CASSESTWDNYGYTF
-	TRBV28	few	TRBJ1-2	12	TGTGCCAGCAGTTACAGCTACTATGGCTACACCTTC	CASSYSYYGYTF
TRBD2	TRBV7-9	-	TRBJ2-1	17	TGTGCCAGCAGCTTAGCGGGGCTAGCGGGAGGGCACAATGAGCAGTTCTTC	CASSLAGLAGGHNEQFF
TRBD1	TRBV29-1	-	TRBJ2-7	13	TGCAGCGTTCAGGACAGGGGATTCTCCGAGCAGTACTTC	CSVQDRGFSEQYF
-	TRBV6-5	-	TRBJ2-7	15	TGTGCCAGCAGTCGCGGACAGCAACCCTCCTACGAGCAGTACTTC	CASSRGQQPSYEQYF
TRBD1	TRBV29-1	few	TRBJ1-1	13	TGCAGCGGTTCCACAGGGGGTGGGACTGAAGCTTTCTTT	CSGSTGGGTEAFF
-	TRBV5-1	few	TRBJ2-1	16	TGCGCCAGCAGCTTGGCAGCAGAAGCTTCCTACAATGAGCAGTTCTTC	CASSLAAEASYNEQFF
-	TRBV18	few	TRBJ2-5	16	TGTGCCAGCTCATCCGGACTGGGGGAGGTCCAAGAGACCCAGTACTTC	CASSSGLGEVQETQYF
-	TRBV18	few	TRBJ1-1	16	TGTGCCAGCTCATACACAGGATACATAAGGGGCACTGAAGCTTTCTTT	CASSYTGYIRGTEAFF
-	TRBV14	few	TRBJ2-3	12	TGTGCCAGCAGCCAAGGGGAAGATACGCAGTATTTT	CASSQGEDTQYF
-	TRBV2	few	TRBJ2-2	12	TGTGCCAGCAGGGAGAACACCGGGGAGCTGTTTTTT	CASRENTGELFF
-	TRBV28	-	TRBJ2-7	16	TGTGCCAGCAGTTTATCTCTCAGGCAGACCTCCTACGAGCAGTACTTC	CASSLSLRQTSYEQYF